The present T cell receptor beta chain was sequenced within a study of spatial heterogeneity in lung cancer. Background on the study: Where present, follow-up PBMC were sequenced a median of about 25 months after resection. There were consistently more beta-chain sequences detected than alpha-chain sequences. For the average unique TCR and UMI combination, more than eight occurrences appeared in raw reads.

Described time point: blood at routine non-recurrence follow-up after resection. Unsorted samples of tumor, nontumor lung or frozen PBMC had their whole RNA sequenced. V lost 4 bases, J lost 3 bases, and 7 bases stayed unmatched. CDR3 length: 16 residues. Germline V gene lookup returns CDR1 SGHRS and CDR2 YFSETQ. TCRdb fed the 5' RACE reads into MiXCR, producing one record per CDR3 protein. The sample has about 120,000 distinct CDR3 sequences; 11% are singletons. The source was PBMCs, collected at follow-up. The sequence came from a female donor with early-stage non-small cell lung cancer. The chain has TRBV5-1 and TRBJ2-2; 9 nucleotides match TRBD2. CDR3 amino acids: CASSLSGSPDTGELFF. CDR3 nucleotide sequence: TGCGCCAGCAGCCTTAGCGGGAGTCCGGACACCGGGGAGCTGTTTTTT. The full variable domain, with the rest looked up from reference TRBV5-1 and TRBJ2-2, is KAGVTQTPRYLIKTRGQQVTLSCSPISGHRSVSWYQQTPGQGLQFLFEYFSETQRNKGNFPGRFSGRQFSNSRSEMNVSTLELGDSALYLCASSLSGSPDTGELFFGEGSRLTVL.